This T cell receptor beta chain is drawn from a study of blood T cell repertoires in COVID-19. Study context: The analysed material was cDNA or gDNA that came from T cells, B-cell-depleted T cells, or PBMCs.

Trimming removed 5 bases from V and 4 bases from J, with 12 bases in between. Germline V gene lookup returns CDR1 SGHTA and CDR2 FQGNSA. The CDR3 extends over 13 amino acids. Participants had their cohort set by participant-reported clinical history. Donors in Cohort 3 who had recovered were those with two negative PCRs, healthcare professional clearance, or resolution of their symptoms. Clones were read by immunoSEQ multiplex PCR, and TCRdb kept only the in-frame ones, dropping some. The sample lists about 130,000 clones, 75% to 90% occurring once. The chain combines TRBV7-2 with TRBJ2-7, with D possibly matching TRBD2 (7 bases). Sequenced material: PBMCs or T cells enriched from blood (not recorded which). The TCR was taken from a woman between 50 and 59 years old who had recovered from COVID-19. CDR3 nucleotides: TGTGCCAGCAGCCCGGGGGGCAGTTACGAGCAGTACTTC. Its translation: CASSPGGSYEQYF.